Below, 3 T cell receptor beta chains from the same sample are listed, as sequenced in a study of blood T cells in healthy people across ages. A second PCR of 7 to 11 cycles used a sample-barcoded 5' primer and a J-beta primer mix. In TCRdb, the 5' RACE reads were re-called with MiXCR into one record per CDR3 protein. The data contain hundreds of thousands of distinct CDR3 sequences, around 38% of them singletons. What was sequenced was blood. Receptor source: a man older than 75 in good health.

The genes are TRBV20-1 and TRBJ2-1; perhaps TRBD2 as D (6 bases). V was clipped by 3 bases and J by 0 bases, with 15 bases between them. Per germline, CDR1 DFQATT and CDR2 SNEGSKA (reference sequence). This CDR3 is 16 amino acids long. In DNA, the CDR3 is TGCAGTGCTAGGATGGGGGGTTCGTCCTCCTACAATGAGCAGTTCTTC. Its translation is CSARMGGSSSYNEQFF.

In this sample, this clonotype turned up a few times. In nucleotides, the CDR3 is TGTGCCAGCTCACCACCACGGCGTACCCTCACAGATACGCAGTATTTT. Translated: CASSPPRRTLTDTQYF. This rearrangement joins TRBV18 to TRBJ2-3; no reliable D call. CDR1 and CDR2 (germline): KGHSH, LQKENI. V shed 0 bases and J shed 2 bases, with 12 bases lying between them. There are 16 residues in the CDR3.

This clonotype was counted between two and nine times. The chain carries TRBV7-2 and TRBJ2-7, with D hard to call. CDR3 length: 13 amino acids. Per the germline V gene, CDR1 is SGHTA and CDR2 is FQGNSA. Trimming left V 5 bases short and J 2 bases short, with 10 bases between. The CDR3 sequence: CASSHTLPYEQYF. CDR3 nucleotides: TGTGCCAGCAGCCATACCCTTCCCTACGAGCAGTACTTC. Full variable domain (remainder filled in from reference TRBV7-2 and TRBJ2-7): GAGVSQSPSNKVTEKGKDVELRCDPISGHTALYWYRQSLGQGLEFLIYFQGNSAPDKSGLPSDRFSAERTGGSVSTLTIQRTQQEDSAVYLCASSHTLPYEQYFGPGTRLTVT.